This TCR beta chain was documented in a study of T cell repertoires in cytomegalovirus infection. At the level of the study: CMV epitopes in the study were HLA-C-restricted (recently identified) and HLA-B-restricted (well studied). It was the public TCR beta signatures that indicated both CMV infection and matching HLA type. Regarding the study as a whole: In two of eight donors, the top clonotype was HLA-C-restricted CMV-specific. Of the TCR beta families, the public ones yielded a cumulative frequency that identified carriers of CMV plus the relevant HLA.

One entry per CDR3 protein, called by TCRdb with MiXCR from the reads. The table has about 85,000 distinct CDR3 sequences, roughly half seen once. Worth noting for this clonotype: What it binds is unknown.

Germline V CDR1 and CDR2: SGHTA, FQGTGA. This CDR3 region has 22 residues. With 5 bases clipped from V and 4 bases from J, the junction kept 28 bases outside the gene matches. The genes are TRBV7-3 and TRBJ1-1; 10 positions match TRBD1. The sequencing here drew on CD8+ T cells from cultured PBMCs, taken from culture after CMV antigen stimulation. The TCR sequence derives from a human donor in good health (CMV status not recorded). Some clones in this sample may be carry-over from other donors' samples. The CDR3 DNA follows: TGTGCCAGCAGCCCTTGGTCTATCTGGGACTTTGGTCCAGACAGGGGGCCCACTGAAGCTTTCTTT. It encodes CASSPWSIWDFGPDRGPTEAFF.